A selection of T cell receptor beta chains follows, all from one sample in a study of T cell repertoires in cytomegalovirus infection. These receptors have no identified antigens. TCRdb used MiXCR to reprocess the reads, holding one entry per CDR3 protein. The top ten hold 48% of the sample, which has about 570,000 distinct CDR3 sequences, about 39% seen once. The sample in question was cultured PBMCs, obtained from culture after CMV antigen stimulation. Receptors were obtained from a human donor in good health (CMV status not recorded). Some clones in this sample may be carry-over from other donors' samples. Both conserved end residues are part of each CDR3. The D gene is left open where the match is weak. Size is omitted from some rows. Given values are once, few, many or a class for expanded clones.

>TRBJ1-4|14|few|TRBV6-1|-
CASRTGATNEKLFF
TGTGCCAGTAGGACGGGAGCAACTAATGAAAAACTGTTTTTT
>TRBJ1-1|13|-|TRBV7-9|-
CASSLTAASEAFF
TGTGCCAGCAGCTTGACGGCCGCAAGTGAAGCTTTCTTT
>TRBJ2-5|14|-|TRBV6-2/TRBV6-3|TRBD2
CASRLLAGVETQYF
TGTGCCAGCAGACTTCTAGCGGGAGTGGAGACCCAGTACTTC
>TRBJ2-1|14|-|TRBV5-6|TRBD1
CASSLYATGDEQFF
TGTGCCAGCAGCTTGTACGCGACAGGGGATGAGCAGTTCTTC
>TRBJ1-6|15|few|TRBV5-1|-
CASSLDTGLNSPLHF
TGCGCCAGCAGCTTAGATACAGGGTTAAATTCACCCCTCCACTTT
>TRBJ2-3|16|few|TRBV7-8|-
CASSSPMGGVGDTQYF
TGTGCCAGCAGCTCCCCGATGGGCGGAGTGGGAGATACGCAGTATTTT
>TRBJ2-3|15|few|TRBV7-6|-
CASMAVGRGTDTQYF
TGTGCCAGCATGGCGGTAGGCCGAGGCACAGATACGCAGTATTTT
>TRBJ1-1|15|-|TRBV2|TRBD1
CASAGQGGLVTEAFF
TGTGCCAGCGCGGGACAGGGAGGTTTGGTCACTGAAGCTTTCTTT
>TRBJ2-7|14|few|TRBV6-2/TRBV6-3|TRBD2
CASITSGSSYEQYF
TGTGCCAGCATAACTAGCGGGAGCTCATACGAGCAGTACTTC
>TRBJ1-5|16|few|TRBV7-2|-
CASSSSGQISNQPQHF
TGTGCCAGCAGCTCATCCGGACAGATTAGCAATCAGCCCCAGCATTTT
>TRBJ2-3|14|few|TRBV20-1|-
CSARSELGTDTQYF
TGCAGTGCTAGATCTGAATTGGGCACAGATACGCAGTATTTT
>TRBJ2-7|19|-|TRBV6-2/TRBV6-3|TRBD1
CASSYSPGQGALRFHEQYF
TGTGCCAGCAGTTACTCTCCGGGACAGGGGGCGCTGAGGTTCCACGAGCAGTACTTC
>TRBJ2-3|12|-|TRBV7-2|-
CASSLMGDTQYF
TGTGCCAGCAGCTTGATGGGAGATACGCAGTATTTT
>TRBJ1-5|13|many|TRBV12-3/TRBV12-4|TRBD1
CASRQGGNQPQHF
TGTGCCAGCAGACAGGGGGGCAATCAGCCCCAGCATTTT
>TRBJ1-4|14|-|TRBV11-2|-
CASSLENLGGRLFF
TGTGCCAGCAGCTTAGAGAATCTTGGAGGGCGACTGTTTTTT
>TRBJ2-3|15|few|TRBV24-1|-
CATSDLGTSTDTQYF
TGTGCCACCAGTGATTTGGGGACTAGCACAGATACGCAGTATTTT
>TRBJ2-2|15|-|TRBV5-5|-
CASSLRPENTGELFF
TGTGCCAGCAGCTTGCGACCAGAGAACACCGGGGAGCTGTTTTTT
>TRBJ2-5|15|-|TRBV25-1|TRBD1
CASSDWDRAPETQYF
TGTGCCAGCAGTGATTGGGACAGGGCCCCGGAGACCCAGTACTTT
>TRBJ2-3|13|-|TRBV10-3|-
CAITGGTTDTQYF
TGTGCCATCACGGGCGGGACCACAGATACGCAGTATTTT
>TRBJ2-3|14|-|TRBV28|TRBD2
CASRSGGNTDTQYF
TGTGCCAGCAGAAGCGGGGGTAACACAGATACGCAGTATTTT
>TRBJ2-5|11|few|TRBV6-1|TRBD1
CAGQGLETQYF
TGTGCCGGACAGGGGTTGGAGACCCAGTACTTC
>TRBJ2-7|15|-|TRBV6-5|TRBD1
CASSGGQGGDYEQYF
TGTGCCAGCAGCGGCGGACAGGGGGGGGACTACGAGCAGTACTTC
>TRBJ1-5|15|-|TRBV7-2|TRBD1
CASSKTGTVNQPQHF
TGTGCCAGCAGCAAGACCGGGACAGTCAATCAGCCCCAGCATTTT